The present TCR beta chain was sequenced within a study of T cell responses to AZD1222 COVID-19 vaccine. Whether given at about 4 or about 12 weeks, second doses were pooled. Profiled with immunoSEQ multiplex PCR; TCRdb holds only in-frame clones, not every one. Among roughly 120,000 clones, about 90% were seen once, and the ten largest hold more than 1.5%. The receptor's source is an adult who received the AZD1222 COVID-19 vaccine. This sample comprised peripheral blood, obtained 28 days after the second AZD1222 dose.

CDR3: CASSTDRGYEQYF. The CDR3 DNA sequence: TGTGCCAGCAGCACGGACAGGGGCTACGAGCAGTACTTC. The V and J genes are TRBV11-2 and TRBJ2-7; 9 bases match TRBD1. The V gene end was trimmed by 5 bases and the J gene end by 3 bases; junction bases not matched to a gene: 2. CDR1 and CDR2 from the germline V gene are SGHAT and FQNNGV. The CDR3 extends over 13 amino acids.